Presented here are 6 T cell receptor beta chains from one specimen sequenced in a study of T cell repertoires in ileal Crohn's disease. Documented time point: proximal margin of the surgical specimen (macroscopically non-inflamed). The table came from immunoSEQ multiplex PCR; TCRdb's copy has only in-frame clones and leaves some out. Seen here are just under 7,500 clones, approximately 75% observed once, and the top ten hold roughly 44%. The sample comprised ileal tissue. These receptors all come from an adult with Crohn's disease.

This chain uses TRBV2 with TRBJ1-4; D is unclear. This CDR3 region has 14 residues. Germline CDR1 SNHLY, CDR2 FYNNEI. The germline V and J ends were trimmed by 7 bases and 2 bases, with 11 bases remaining between them. The CDR3 DNA follows: TGTGCCAGCACTCTTTTGGGGACTAATGAAAAACTGTTTTTT. Its protein is CASTLLGTNEKLFF.

On this clone: An end of the junction does not agree with germline; a read error may underlie this. V is TRBV10-3 and J is TRBJ2-1; 11 positions agree with TRBD2. The CDR3 has 15 residues. The germline CDR1 and CDR2 sequences are ENHRY and SYGVKD. The CDR3 here is CASSHSGGVYNEQFF. CDR3 in DNA: TGTGCCAGCAGTCATAGCGGGGGGGTCTACAATGAGCAGTTCTTC.

The chain recombines TRBV10-2 with TRBJ2-6; D unclear. Trimming removed 5 bases at V and 5 bases at J, with 19 bases between. Germline CDR1 and CDR2: WSHSY and SAAADI. The CDR3 length is 17 residues. The CDR3 region is CASSLQYTQSRANVLTF. The CDR3 DNA follows: TGCGCCAGCAGTCTACAATACACACAAAGTCGGGCCAACGTCCTGACTTTC.

The chain is built from TRBV28 and TRBJ1-3; the D gene is possibly TRBD1 (5 bases). The V gene lost 7 bases and the J gene lost 3 bases, with 22 bases spanning the gap. The CDR3 has 17 residues. Per the germline V gene, CDR1 is MDHEN and CDR2 is SYDVKM. The CDR3: CASTPPRGRRNGNTIYF. CDR3 in DNA: TGTGCCAGCACCCCCCCGAGGGGACGGCGAAATGGAAACACCATATATTTT.

This rearrangement joins TRBV28 to TRBJ1-5, with D unclear. The CDR3 consists of 13 residues. V shed 4 bases and J shed 7 bases, with 11 bases lying between them. From germline, CDR1 is MDHEN and CDR2 SYDVKM. The CDR3 loop is CASSSHESQPQHF. CDR3 sequence (DNA): TGTGCCAGCAGTTCACATGAGAGCCAGCCCCAGCATTTT.

This chain links TRBV4-2 with TRBJ2-1; 8 positions match TRBD1. Germline assignment: CDR1 LGHNA and CDR2 YNFKEQ. V lost 4 bases and J lost 5; bases outside the gene matches: 10. The CDR3 sequence is 16 residues long. The CDR3 sequence is CASSRVGQGGNNEQFF. The CDR3, as DNA: TGTGCCAGCAGCCGGGTCGGACAGGGAGGAAACAATGAGCAGTTCTTC.